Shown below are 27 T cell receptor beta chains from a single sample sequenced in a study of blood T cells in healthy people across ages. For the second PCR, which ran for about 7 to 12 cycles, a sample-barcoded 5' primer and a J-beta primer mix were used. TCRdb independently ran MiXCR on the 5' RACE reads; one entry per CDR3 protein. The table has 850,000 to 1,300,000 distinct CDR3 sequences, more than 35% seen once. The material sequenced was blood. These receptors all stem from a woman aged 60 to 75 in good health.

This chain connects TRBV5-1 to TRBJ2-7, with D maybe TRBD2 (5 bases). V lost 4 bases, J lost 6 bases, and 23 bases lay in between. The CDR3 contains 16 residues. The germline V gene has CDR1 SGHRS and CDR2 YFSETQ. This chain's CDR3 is CASSPLREGLLSEQYF. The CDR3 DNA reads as TGCGCCAGCAGCCCCCTCCGAGAGGGCCTACTTAGCGAGCAGTACTTC.

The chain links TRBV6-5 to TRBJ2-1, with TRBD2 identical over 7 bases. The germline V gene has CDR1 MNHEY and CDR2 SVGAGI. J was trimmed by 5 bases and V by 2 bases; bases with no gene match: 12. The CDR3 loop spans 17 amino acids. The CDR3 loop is CASSYGGSPRVDNEQFF. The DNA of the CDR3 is TGTGCCAGCAGTTACGGCGGGAGTCCTAGGGTAGACAATGAGCAGTTCTTC.

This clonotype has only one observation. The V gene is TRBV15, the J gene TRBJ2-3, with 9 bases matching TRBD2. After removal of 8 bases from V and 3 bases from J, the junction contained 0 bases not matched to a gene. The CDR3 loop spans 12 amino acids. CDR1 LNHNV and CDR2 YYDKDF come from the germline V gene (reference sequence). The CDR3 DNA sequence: TGTGCCACCGGACTAGCGACAGATACGCAGTATTTT. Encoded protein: CATGLATDTQYF.

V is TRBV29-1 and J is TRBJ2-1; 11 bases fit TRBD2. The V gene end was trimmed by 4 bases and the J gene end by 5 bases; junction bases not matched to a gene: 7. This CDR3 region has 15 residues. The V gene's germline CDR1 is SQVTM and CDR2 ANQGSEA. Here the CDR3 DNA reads TGCAGCGTTGCGGTCTCTAGCGGGAGGAACAATGAGCAGTTCTTC. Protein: CSVAVSSGRNNEQFF.

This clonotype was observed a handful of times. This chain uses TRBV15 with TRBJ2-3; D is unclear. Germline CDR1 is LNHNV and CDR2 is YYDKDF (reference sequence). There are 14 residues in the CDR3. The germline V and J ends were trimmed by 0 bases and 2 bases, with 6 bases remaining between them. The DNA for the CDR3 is TGTGCCACCAGCAGAGATGACCACACAGATACGCAGTATTTT. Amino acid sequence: CATSRDDHTDTQYF.

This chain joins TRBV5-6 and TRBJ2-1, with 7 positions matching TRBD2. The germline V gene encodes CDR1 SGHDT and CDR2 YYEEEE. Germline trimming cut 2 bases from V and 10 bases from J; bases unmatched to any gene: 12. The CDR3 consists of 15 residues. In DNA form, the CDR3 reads TGTGCCAGCAGCTTTGGGGGACTACCACCTTACGAGCAGTTCTTC. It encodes CASSFGGLPPYEQFF.

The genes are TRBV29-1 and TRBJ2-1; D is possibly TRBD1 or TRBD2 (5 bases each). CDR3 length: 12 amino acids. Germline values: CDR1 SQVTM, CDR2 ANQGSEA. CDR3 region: CGGISGYNEQFF. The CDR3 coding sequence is TGCGGGGGAATCAGCGGCTACAATGAGCAGTTCTTC.

This chain's CDR3 is CASSPVGAAEAFF. CDR3 coding DNA: TGCGCCAGCAGCCCGGTGGGGGCTGCTGAAGCTTTCTTT. The chain uses TRBV4-1 and TRBJ1-1, with D possibly TRBD1 on 6 matching bases. Trimming took off 4 bases at V and 6 bases at J, with 12 bases between the two ends. The germline V gene has CDR1 MGHRA and CDR2 YSYEKL. The CDR3 has 13 residues.

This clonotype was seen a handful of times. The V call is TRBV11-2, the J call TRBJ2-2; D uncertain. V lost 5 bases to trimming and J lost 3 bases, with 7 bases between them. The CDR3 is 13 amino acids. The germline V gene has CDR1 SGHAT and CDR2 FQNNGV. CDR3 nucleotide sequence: TGTGCCAGCAGCAGAGAGCACACCGGGGAGCTGTTTTTT. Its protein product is CASSREHTGELFF.

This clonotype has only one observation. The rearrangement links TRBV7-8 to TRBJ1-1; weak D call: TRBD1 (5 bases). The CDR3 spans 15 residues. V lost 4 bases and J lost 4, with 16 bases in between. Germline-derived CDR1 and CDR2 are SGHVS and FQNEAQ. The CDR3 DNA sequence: TGTGCCAGCAGCTCCCTCCGGGGGAGGGTCACTGAAGCTTTCTTT. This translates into CASSSLRGRVTEAFF.

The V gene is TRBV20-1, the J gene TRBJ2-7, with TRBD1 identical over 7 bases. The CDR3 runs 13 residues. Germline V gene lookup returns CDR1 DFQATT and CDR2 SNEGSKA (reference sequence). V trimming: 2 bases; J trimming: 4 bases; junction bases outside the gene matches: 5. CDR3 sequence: CSARIRQGYEQYF. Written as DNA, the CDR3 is TGCAGTGCTAGAATTCGACAGGGTTACGAGCAGTACTTC.

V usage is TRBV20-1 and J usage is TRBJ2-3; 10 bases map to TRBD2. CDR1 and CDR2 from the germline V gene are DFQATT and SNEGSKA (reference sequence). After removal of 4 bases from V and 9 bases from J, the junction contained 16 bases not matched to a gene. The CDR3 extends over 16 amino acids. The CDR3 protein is CSATDRTSGFQTTQYF. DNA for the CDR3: TGCAGTGCTACGGACAGGACTAGCGGCTTTCAGACGACGCAGTATTTT.

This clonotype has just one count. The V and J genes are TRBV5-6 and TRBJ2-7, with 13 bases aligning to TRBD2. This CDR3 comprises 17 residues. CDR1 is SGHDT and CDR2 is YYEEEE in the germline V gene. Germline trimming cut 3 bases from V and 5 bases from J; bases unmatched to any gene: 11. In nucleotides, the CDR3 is TGTGCCAGCAGCTCGGGACTAGCGGGGCCACCGGCCCACGAGCAGTACTTC. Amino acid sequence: CASSSGLAGPPAHEQYF.

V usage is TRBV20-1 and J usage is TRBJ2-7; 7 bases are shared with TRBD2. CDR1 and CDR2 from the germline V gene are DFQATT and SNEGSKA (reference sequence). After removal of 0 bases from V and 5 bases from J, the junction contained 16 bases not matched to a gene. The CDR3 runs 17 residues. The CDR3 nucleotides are TGCAGTGCTAGAGAAGGAGGTTGGGCGGGAGTAATCGACGAGCAGTACTTC. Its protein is CSAREGGWAGVIDEQYF.

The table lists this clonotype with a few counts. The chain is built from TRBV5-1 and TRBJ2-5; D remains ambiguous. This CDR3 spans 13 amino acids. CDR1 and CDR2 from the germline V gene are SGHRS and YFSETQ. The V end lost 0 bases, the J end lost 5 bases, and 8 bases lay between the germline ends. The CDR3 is CASSLALRETQYF. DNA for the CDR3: TGCGCCAGCAGCTTGGCACTGAGGGAGACCCAGTACTTC. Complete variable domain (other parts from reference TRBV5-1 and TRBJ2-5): KAGVTQTPRYLIKTRGQQVTLSCSPISGHRSVSWYQQTPGQGLQFLFEYFSETQRNKGNFPGRFSGRQFSNSRSEMNVSTLELGDSALYLCASSLALRETQYFGPGTRLLVL.

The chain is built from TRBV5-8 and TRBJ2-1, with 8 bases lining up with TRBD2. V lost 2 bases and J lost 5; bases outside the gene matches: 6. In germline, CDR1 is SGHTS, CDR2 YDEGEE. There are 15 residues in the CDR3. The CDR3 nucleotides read TGTGCCAGCAGCTTTCGGCGGGGGGCCCACAATGAGCAGTTCTTC. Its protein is CASSFRRGAHNEQFF. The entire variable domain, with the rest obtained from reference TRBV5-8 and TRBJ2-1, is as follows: EAGVTQSPTHLIKTRGQQATLRCSPISGHTSVYWYQQALGLGLQFLLWYDEGEERNRGNFPPRFSGRQFPNYSSELNVNALELEDSALYLCASSFRRGAHNEQFFGPGTRLTVL.

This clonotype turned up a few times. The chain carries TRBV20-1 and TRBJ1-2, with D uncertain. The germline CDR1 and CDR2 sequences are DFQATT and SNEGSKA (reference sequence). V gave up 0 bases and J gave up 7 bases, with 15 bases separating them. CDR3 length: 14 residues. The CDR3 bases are TGCAGTGCTAGAGATCTGGGAGTTAGGTCTGGCTACACCTTC. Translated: CSARDLGVRSGYTF.

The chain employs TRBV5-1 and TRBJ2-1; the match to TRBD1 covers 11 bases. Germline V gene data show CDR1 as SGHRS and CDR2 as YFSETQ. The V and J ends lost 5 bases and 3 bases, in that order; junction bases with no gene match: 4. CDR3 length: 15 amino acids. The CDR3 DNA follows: TGCGCCAGCAGGACGGGACAGGGGGGCTACAATGAGCAGTTCTTC. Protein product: CASRTGQGGYNEQFF.

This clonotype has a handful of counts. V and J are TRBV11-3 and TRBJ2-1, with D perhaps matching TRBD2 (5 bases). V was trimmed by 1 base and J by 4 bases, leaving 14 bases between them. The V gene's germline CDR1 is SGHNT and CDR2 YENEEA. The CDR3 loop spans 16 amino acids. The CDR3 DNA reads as TGTGCCAGCAGCTTAGTTAGCTCGGGGATATACAATGAGCAGTTCTTC. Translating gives CASSLVSSGIYNEQFF.

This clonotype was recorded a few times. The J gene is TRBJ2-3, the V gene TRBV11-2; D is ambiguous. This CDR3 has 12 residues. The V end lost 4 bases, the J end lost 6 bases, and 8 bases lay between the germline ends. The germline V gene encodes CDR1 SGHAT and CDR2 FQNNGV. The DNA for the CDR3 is TGTGCCAGCAGCTATACATCGGATACGCAGTATTTT. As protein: CASSYTSDTQYF.

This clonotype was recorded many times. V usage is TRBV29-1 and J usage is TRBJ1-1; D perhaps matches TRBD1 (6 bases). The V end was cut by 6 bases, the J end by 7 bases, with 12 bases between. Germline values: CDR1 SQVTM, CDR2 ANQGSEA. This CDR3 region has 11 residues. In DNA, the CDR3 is TGCAGCGTCTCTCAGGGGTATGAAGCTTTCTTT. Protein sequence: CSVSQGYEAFF.

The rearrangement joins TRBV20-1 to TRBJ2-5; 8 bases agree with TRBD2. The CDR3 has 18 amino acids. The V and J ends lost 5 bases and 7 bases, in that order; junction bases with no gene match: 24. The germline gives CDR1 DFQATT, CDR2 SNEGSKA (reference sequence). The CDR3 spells CSADPGLVSATTRGTQYF. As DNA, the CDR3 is TGCAGTGCTGACCCGGGACTAGTCAGTGCCACGACCCGTGGGACCCAGTACTTC.

CDR3 residues: CASSPLVGGPEQYF. CDR3 bases: TGTGCCAGCAGTCCCCTGGTGGGAGGGCCCGAGCAGTACTTC. The chain is built from TRBV25-1 and TRBJ2-4, with TRBD2 matching over 7 bases. Judging by the DNA end, TRBJ2-7 fits better; the J call may be wrong. CDR3 length equals 14 residues. CDR1 is MGHDK, CDR2 SYGVNS, per germline.

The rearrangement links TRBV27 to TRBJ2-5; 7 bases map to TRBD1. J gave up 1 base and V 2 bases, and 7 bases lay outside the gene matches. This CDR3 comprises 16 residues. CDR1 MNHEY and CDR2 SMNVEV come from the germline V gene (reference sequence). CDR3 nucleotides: TGTGCCAGCAGTTTAAGAGGGGACAGACCCCAAGAGACCCAGTACTTC. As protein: CASSLRGDRPQETQYF.

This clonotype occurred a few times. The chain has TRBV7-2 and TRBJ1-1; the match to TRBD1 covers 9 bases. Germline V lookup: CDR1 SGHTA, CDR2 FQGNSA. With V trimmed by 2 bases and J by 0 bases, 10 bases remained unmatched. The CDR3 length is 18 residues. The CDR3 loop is CASSLLAPGQGVNTEAFF. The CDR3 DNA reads TGTGCCAGCAGCTTACTAGCCCCGGGACAGGGCGTGAACACTGAAGCTTTCTTT.

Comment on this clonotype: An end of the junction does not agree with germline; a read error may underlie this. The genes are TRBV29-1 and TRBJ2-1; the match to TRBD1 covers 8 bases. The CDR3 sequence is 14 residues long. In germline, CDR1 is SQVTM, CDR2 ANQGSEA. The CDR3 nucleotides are TGCAGCGTCGGCAGGGGGCGGGTTGGAAATGAGCGGTTCTTC. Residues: CSVGRGRVGNERFF.

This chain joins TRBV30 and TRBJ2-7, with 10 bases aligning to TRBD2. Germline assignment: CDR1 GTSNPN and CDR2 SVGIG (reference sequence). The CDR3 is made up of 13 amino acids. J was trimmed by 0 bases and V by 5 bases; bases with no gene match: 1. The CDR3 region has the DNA TGTGCCTGGGCTAGCGGGAGCTCCTACGAGCAGTACTTC. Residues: CAWASGSSYEQYF.